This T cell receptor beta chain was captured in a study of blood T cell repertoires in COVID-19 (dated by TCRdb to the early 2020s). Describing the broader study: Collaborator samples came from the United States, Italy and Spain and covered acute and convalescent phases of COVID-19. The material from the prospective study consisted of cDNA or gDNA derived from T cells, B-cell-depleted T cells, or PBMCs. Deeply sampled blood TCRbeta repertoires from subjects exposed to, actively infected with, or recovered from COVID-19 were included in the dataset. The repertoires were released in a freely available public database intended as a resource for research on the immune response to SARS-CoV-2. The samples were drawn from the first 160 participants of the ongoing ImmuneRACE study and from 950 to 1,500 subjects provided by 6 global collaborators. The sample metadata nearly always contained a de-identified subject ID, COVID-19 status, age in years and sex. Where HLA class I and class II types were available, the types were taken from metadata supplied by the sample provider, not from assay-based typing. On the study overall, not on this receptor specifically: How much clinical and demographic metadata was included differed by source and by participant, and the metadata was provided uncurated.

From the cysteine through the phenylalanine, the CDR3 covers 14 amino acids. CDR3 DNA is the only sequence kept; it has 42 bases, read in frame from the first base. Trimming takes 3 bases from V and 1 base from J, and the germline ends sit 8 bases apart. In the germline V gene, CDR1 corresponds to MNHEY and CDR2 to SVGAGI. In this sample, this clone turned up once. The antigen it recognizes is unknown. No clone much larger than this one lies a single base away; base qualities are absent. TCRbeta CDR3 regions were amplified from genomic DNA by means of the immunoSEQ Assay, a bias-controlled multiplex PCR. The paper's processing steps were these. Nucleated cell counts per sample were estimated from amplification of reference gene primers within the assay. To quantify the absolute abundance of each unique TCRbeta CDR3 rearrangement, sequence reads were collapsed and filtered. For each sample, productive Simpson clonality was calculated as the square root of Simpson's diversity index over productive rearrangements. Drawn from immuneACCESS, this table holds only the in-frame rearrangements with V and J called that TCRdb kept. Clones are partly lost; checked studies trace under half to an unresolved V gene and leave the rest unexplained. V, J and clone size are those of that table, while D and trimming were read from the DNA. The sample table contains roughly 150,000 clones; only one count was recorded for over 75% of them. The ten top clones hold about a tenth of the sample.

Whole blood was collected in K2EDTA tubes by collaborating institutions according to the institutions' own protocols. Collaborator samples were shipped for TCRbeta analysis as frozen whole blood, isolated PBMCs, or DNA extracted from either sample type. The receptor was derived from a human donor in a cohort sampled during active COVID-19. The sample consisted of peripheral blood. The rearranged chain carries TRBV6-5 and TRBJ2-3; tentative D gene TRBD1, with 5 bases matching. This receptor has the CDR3 CASSYGAGTDTQYF. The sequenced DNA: TGTGCCAGCAGTTATGGGGCGGGCACAGATACGCAGTATTTT.